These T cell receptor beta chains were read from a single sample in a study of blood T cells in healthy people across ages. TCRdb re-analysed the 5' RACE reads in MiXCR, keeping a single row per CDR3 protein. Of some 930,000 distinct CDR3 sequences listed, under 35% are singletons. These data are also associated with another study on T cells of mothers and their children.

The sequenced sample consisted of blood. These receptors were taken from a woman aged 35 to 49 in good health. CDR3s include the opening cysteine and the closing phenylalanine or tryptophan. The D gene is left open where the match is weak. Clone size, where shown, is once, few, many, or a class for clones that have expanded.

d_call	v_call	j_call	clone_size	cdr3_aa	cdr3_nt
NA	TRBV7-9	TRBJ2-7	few	CASSSNTGRRSGAEQYF	TGTGCCAGCAGCTCCAACACGGGACGAAGATCTGGCGCCGAGCAGTACTTC
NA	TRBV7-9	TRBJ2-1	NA	CASSPTSAPYEQFF	TGTGCCAGCAGCCCCACGTCAGCGCCCTACGAGCAGTTCTTC
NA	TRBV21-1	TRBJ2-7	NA	CASDRDREYEQYF	TGTGCCAGCGACCGGGACAGGGAATACGAGCAGTACTTC
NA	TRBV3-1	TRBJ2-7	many	CASSPSNARRTSYEQYF	TGTGCCAGCAGCCCCAGCAATGCTAGGCGGACCTCCTACGAGCAGTACTTC
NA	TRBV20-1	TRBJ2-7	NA	CSATRESYEQYF	TGCAGTGCGACCCGCGAGTCCTACGAGCAGTACTTC
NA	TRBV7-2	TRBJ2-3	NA	CASSPRGGSSDTQYF	TGTGCCAGCAGCCCGCGTGGGGGTAGTTCAGATACGCAGTATTTT
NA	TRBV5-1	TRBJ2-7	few	CASNMGVQGPYEQYF	TGCGCCAGCAACATGGGAGTGCAGGGTCCCTACGAGCAGTACTTC
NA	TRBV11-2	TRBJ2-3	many	CASSLRGTDSTDTQYF	TGTGCCAGCAGCTTAAGGGGGACGGATAGCACAGATACGCAGTATTTT
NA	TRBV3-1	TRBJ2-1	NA	CASGQSTNRGVYDEQFF	TGTGCCAGCGGCCAGAGTACAAACCGAGGGGTGTACGATGAGCAGTTCTTC
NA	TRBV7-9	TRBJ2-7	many	CASRPGHLYEQYF	TGTGCCAGCAGGCCGGGACACCTATACGAGCAGTACTTC
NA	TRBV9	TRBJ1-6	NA	CATSQEGNSPLHF	TGTGCCACCTCTCAGGAGGGGAATTCACCCCTCCACTTT
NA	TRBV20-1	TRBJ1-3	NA	CSASDGSSGNTIYF	TGCAGTGCTAGTGACGGGAGCTCTGGAAACACCATATATTTT
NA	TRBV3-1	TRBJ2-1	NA	CASSQDLLRFDEQFF	TGTGCCAGCAGCCAAGATCTCCTACGTTTCGATGAGCAGTTCTTC
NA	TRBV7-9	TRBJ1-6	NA	CASGGVATRIHF	TGTGCCAGCGGGGGGGTCGCGACAAGAATCCACTTT
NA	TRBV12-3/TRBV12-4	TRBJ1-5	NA	CASSPRVGQPQHF	TGTGCCAGCAGCCCCAGGGTTGGTCAGCCCCAGCATTTT
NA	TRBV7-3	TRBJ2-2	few	CASSLSRRGTGGTGELFF	TGTGCCAGCAGCTTAAGCCGCAGGGGGACGGGGGGCACCGGGGAGCTGTTTTTT
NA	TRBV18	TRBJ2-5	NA	CASSPSSVQETQYF	TGTGCCAGCTCACCATCTTCCGTCCAAGAGACCCAGTACTTC
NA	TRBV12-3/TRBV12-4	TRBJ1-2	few	CASSPNDRSGNYGYTF	TGTGCCAGCAGTCCCAATGACAGGTCAGGAAACTATGGCTACACCTTC
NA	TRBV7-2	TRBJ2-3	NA	CASSRRGGRSSTDTQYF	TGTGCCAGCAGCCGAAGAGGGGGGCGGTCTAGCACAGATACGCAGTATTTT
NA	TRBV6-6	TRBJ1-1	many	CASSGGNTEAFF	TGCGCCAGCAGTGGAGGGAACACTGAAGCTTTCTTT
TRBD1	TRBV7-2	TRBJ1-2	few	CASSYTGGANYGYTF	TGTGCCAGCAGCTACACAGGGGGCGCTAACTATGGCTACACCTTC